This T cell receptor beta chain was recovered during a study of blood T cell repertoires in COVID-19. As for the study in general: Spain, Italy and the United States supplied samples that represented acute and convalescent COVID-19. Sources were T cells, B-cell-depleted T cells, or PBMCs; the material itself was cDNA or gDNA.

Followed over time, Seattle patients had been enrolled while infection was active. This CDR3 contains 14 residues. Germline V CDR1 and CDR2: SGHRS, YFSETQ. The V and J ends lost 0 bases and 4 bases respectively, with 7 bases between them. As handled by the study authors: Amplification of reference gene primers was used by the study to estimate nucleated cell counts. Some clones are missing from TCRdb's copy, which holds only in-frame ones; the method was immunoSEQ multiplex PCR. The V and J calls and clone size were taken over from that table, and D and trimming were inferred from the DNA. This table holds about 300,000 clones, 88% found once.

The chain combines TRBV5-1 with TRBJ1-4; no clear D gene. Sequences were obtained from peripheral blood. The receptor was isolated from a woman aged 25 to 39 with COVID-19, enrolled during active disease. The CDR3 DNA follows: TGCGCCAGCAGCTTGGGACACCTTAATGAAAAACTGTTTTTT. It yields the protein CASSLGHLNEKLFF.